This T cell receptor beta chain was observed in a study of T cell repertoires in cytomegalovirus infection. Whole-study results and caveats: Based on cumulative public TCR beta family frequency, carriers of CMV plus the relevant HLA were identified.

On this clonotype itself: The antigen remains unidentified.

TCRdb called the reads again in MiXCR, with one record for every CDR3 protein. The sample holds around 100,000 distinct CDR3 sequences, over 9.5% seen once. Trimming shortened V by 7 bases and J by 9 bases, and 22 bases separated the two germline ends. The CDR3 extends over 15 amino acids. Germline loops: CDR1 SNHLY, CDR2 FYNNEI. The sample was PBMCs, sequenced either directly or after in vitro stimulation (not recorded which). V and J are TRBV2 and TRBJ2-1; D remains unclear. The receptor was derived from a human donor in good health (CMV status not recorded). Some clones in this sample may be carry-over from other donors' samples. In DNA, the CDR3 is TGTGCCAGCACAACAAGCGTGTATGGGGTATTTGAGCAGTTCTTC. Translation: CASTTSVYGVFEQFF. The full variable domain, completed using reference TRBV2 and TRBJ2-1, is EPEVTQTPSHQVTQMGQEVILRCVPISNHLYFYWYRQILGQKVEFLVSFYNNEISEKSEIFDDQFSVERPDGSNFTLKIRSTKLEDSAMYFCASTTSVYGVFEQFFGPGTRLTVL.